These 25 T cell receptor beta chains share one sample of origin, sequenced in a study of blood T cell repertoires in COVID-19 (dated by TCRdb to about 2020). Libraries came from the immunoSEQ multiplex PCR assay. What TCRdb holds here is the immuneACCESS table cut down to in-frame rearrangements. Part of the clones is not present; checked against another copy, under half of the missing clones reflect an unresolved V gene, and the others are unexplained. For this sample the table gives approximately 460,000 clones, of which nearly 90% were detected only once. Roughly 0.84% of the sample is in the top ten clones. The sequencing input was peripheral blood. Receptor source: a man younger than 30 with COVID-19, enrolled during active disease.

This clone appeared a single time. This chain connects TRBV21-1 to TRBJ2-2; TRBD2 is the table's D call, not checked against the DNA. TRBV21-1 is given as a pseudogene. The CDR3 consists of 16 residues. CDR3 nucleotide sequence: TGTGCCAGCAGCCACCCGGGACTAGCGTACACCGGGGAGCTGTTTTTT. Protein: CASSHPGLAYTGELFF.

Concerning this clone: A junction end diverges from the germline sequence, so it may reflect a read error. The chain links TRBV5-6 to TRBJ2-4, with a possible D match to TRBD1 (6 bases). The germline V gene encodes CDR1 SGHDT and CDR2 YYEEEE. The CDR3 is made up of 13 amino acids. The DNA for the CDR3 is TGTGCCAGCACCTTGAGGGGGAAAAACATTCAGTACTTC. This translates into CASTLRGKNIQYF. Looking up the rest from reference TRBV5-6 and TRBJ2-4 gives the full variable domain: DAGVTQSPTHLIKTRGQQVTLRCSPKSGHDTVSWYQQALGQGPQFIFQYYEEEERQRGNFPDRFSGHQFPNYSSELNVNALLLGDSALYLCASTLRGKNIQYFGAGTRLSVL.

The chain's CDR3 is CASRYPGTSEAFF. The CDR3 DNA reads TGTGCCAGCAGGTATCCCGGGACAAGCGAAGCTTTCTTT. This chain connects TRBV6-5 to TRBJ1-1, with D possibly matching TRBD1 (6 bases). CDR1 and CDR2 (germline): MNHEY, SVGAGI. This CDR3 comprises 13 residues. V lost 6 bases and J 8 bases, leaving 16 bases between the germline ends.

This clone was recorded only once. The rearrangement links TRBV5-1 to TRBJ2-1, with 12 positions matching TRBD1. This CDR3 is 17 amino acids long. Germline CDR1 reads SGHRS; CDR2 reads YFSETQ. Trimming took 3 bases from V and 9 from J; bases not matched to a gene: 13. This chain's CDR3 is CASSSQIRGTGGSEQFF. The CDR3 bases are TGCGCCAGCAGCTCTCAGATCCGCGGGACAGGGGGCAGTGAGCAGTTCTTC.

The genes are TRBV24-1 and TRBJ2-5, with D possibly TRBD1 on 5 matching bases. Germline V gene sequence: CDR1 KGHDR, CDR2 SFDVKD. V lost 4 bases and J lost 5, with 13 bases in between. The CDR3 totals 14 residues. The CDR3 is CATSDPTRAETQYF. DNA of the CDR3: TGTGCCACCAGTGACCCGACCAGGGCGGAGACCCAGTACTTC.

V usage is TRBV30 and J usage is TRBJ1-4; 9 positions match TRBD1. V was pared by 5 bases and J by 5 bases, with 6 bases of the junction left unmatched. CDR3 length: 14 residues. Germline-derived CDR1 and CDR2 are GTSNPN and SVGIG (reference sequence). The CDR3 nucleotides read TGTGCCTGGCACTACAGGGGGCGAAATGAAAAACTGTTTTTT. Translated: CAWHYRGRNEKLFF.

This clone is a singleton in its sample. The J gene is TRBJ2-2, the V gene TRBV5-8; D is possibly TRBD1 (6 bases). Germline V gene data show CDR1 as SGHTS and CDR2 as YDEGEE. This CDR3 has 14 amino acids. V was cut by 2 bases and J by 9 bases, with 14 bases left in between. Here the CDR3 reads CASSFHRAGWELFF. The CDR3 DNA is TGTGCCAGCAGCTTCCACAGGGCAGGCTGGGAGCTGTTTTTT.

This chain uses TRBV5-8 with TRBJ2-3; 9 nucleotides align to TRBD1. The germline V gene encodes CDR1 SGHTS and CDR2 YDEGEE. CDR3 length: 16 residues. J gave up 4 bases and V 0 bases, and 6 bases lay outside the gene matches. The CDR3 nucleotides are TGTGCCAGCAGCTTGGGAAGGACAGGGGAGGCAGATACGCAGTATTTT. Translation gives CASSLGRTGEADTQYF.

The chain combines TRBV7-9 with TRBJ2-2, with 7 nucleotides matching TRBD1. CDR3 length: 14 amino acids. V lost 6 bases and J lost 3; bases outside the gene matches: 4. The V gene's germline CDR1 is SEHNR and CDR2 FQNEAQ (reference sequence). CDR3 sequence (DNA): TGTGCCAGCAGTCCACAGGGGTACACCGGGGAGCTGTTTTTT. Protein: CASSPQGYTGELFF. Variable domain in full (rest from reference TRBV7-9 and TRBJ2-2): DTGVSQNPRHKITKRGQNVTFRCDPISEHNRLYWYRQTLGQGPEFLTYFQNEAQLEKSRLLSDRFSAERPKGSFSTLEIQRTEQGDSAMYLCASSPQGYTGELFFGEGSRLTVL.

CDR3 coding DNA: TGTGCCAGCAGCTTATCGGACAAAGGAAACACCATATATTTT. This encodes CASSLSDKGNTIYF. The gene calls are TRBV5-4 and TRBJ1-3; a possible D gene is TRBD1 (5 bases). Germline-derived CDR1 and CDR2 are SGHNT and YYREEE (reference sequence). Trimming stripped 2 bases from V and 4 bases from J, with 10 bases between. The CDR3 extends over 14 amino acids.

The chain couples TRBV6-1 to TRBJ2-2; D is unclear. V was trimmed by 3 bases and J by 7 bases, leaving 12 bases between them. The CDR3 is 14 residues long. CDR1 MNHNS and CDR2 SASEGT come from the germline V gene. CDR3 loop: CASSDAVLGGELFF. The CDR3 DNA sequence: TGTGCCAGCAGTGATGCGGTACTGGGCGGGGAGCTGTTTTTT.

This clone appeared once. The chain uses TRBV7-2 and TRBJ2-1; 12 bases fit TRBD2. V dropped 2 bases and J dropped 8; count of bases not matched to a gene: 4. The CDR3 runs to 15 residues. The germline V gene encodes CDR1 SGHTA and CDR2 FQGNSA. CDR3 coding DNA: TGTGCCAGCAGCTTACGGACTAGCGGGATGTATGAGCAGTTCTTC. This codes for CASSLRTSGMYEQFF.

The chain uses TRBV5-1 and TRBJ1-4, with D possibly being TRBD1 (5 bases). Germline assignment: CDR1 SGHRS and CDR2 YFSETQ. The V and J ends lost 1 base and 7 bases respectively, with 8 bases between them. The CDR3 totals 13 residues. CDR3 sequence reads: CASSLTDSEKLFF. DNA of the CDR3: TGCGCCAGCAGCTTGACCGACAGTGAAAAACTGTTTTTT.

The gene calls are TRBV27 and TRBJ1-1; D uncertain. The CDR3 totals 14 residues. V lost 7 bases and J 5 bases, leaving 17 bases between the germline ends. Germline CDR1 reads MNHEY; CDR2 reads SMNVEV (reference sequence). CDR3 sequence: CASTPGGSPTEAFF. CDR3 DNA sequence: TGTGCCAGCACCCCAGGAGGATCCCCAACTGAAGCTTTCTTT.

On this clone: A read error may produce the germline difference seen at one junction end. DNA for the CDR3: TGTGCCAGCAGCCTAGCGGGGGGGTTCGTAGAGACCCAGTACTTC. Protein sequence: CASSLAGGFVETQYF. The J gene is TRBJ2-5, the V gene TRBV7-8, with TRBD2 identical over 12 bases. Germline V gene data show CDR1 as SGHVS and CDR2 as FQNEAQ. This CDR3 has 15 amino acids. The whole variable domain, filled in from reference TRBV7-8 and TRBJ2-5, reads GAGVSQSPRYKVAKRGQDVALRCDPISGHVSLFWYQQALGQGPEFLTYFQNEAQLDKSGLPSDRFFAERPEGSVSTLKIQRTQQEDSAVYLCASSLAGGFVETQYFGPGTRLLVL.

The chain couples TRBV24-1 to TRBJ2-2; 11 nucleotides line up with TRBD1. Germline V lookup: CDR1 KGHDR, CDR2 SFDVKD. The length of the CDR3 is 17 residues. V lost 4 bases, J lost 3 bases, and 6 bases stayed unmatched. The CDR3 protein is CATSERTGGLYTGELFF. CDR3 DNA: TGTGCCACCAGTGAGCGGACAGGGGGCCTTTACACCGGGGAGCTGTTTTTT.

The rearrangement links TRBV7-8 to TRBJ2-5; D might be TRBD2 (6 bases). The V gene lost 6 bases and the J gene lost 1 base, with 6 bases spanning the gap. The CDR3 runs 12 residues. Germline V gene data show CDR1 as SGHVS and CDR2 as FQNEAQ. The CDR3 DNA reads TGTGCCAGCAGGGGACTCCAAGAGACCCAGTACTTC. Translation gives CASRGLQETQYF.

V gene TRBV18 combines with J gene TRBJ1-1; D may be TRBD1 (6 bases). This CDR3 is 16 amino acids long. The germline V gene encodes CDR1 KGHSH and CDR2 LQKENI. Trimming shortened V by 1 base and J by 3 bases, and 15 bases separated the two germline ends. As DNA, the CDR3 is TGTGCCAGCTCACCACAAGACAGGATTATCGACACTGAAGCTTTCTTT. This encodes CASSPQDRIIDTEAFF. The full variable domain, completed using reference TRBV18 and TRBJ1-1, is NAGVMQNPRHLVRRRGQEARLRCSPMKGHSHVYWYRQLPEEGLKFMVYLQKENIIDESGMPKERFSAEFPKEGPSILRIQQVVRGDSAAYFCASSPQDRIIDTEAFFGQGTRLTVV.

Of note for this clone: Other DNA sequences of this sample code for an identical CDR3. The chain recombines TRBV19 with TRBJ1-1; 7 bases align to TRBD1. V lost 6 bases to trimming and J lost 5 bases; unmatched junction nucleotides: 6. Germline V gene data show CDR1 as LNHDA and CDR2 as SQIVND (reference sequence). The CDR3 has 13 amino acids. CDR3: CASSRQGRTEAFF. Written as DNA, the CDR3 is TGTGCCAGTAGCAGACAGGGAAGGACTGAAGCTTTCTTT.

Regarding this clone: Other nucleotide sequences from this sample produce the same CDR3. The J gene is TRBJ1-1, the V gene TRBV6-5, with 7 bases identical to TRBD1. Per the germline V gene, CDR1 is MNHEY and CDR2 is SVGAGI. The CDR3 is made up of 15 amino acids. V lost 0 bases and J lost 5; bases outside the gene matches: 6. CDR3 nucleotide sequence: TGTGCCAGCAGTTACTCGAGACAGGGAGGAACTGAAGCTTTCTTT. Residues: CASSYSRQGGTEAFF.

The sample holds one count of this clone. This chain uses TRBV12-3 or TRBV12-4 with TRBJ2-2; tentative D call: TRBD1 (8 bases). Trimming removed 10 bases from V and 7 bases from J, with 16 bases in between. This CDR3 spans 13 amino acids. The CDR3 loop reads CATGQGGNGELFF. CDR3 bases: TGTGCCACCGGACAGGGAGGGAACGGGGAGCTGTTTTTT.

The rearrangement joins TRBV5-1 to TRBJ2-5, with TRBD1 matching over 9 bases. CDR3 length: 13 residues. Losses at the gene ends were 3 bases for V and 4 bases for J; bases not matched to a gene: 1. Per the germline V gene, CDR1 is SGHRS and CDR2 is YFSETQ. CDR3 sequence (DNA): TGCGCCAGCAGCTGGACAGGGGTAGAGACCCAGTACTTC. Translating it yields CASSWTGVETQYF. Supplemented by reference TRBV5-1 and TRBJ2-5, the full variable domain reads KAGVTQTPRYLIKTRGQQVTLSCSPISGHRSVSWYQQTPGQGLQFLFEYFSETQRNKGNFPGRFSGRQFSNSRSEMNVSTLELGDSALYLCASSWTGVETQYFGPGTRLLVL.

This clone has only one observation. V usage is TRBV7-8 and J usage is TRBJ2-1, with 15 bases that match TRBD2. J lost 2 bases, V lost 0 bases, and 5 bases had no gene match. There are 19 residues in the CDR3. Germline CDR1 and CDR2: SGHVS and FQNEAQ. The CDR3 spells CASSLAGGLAGGAYNEQFF. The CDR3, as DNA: TGTGCCAGCAGCTTAGCGGGGGGACTAGCGGGAGGCGCCTACAATGAGCAGTTCTTC.

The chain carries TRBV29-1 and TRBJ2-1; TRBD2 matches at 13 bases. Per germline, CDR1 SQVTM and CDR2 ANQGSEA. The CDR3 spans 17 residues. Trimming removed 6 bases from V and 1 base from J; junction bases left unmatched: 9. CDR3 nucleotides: TGCAGCGTCCCGAGGACTAGCGGGAGAGAATCCTACAATGAGCAGTTCTTC. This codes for CSVPRTSGRESYNEQFF.

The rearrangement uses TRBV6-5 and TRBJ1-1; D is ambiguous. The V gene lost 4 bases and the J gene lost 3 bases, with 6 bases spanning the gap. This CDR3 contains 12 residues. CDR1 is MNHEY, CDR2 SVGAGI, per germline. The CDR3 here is CASSSAYTEAFF. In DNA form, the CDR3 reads TGTGCCAGCAGTTCTGCGTACACTGAAGCTTTCTTT.